In its sample, the clone carrying this T cell receptor (beta chain) was seen once. Its antigen is as yet unknown. The sample originates from a study of shared clonotypes between healthy human individuals. Study-level results: Between a few donors, naive CD4 clonotypes were shared at a level of approximately 5%.

This CDR3 comprises 13 residues. From germline, CDR1 is SEHNR and CDR2 FQNEAQ (reference sequence). Trimming took 4 bases from V and 4 from J; bases not matched to a gene: 1. The sorted-subset replicate PCRs were given around 0.2 ug DNA, which is 30,000 or so T cell genomes. The data were produced by immunoSEQ multiplex PCR, yet TCRdb's version contains in-frame clones alone and is incomplete. This sample carries hundreds of thousands of clones, about two thirds of them seen once, and the ten largest clones take around 2%. The rearrangement uses TRBV7-9 and TRBJ1-1; 9 bases agree with TRBD1. Sample: memory CD4+ T cells sorted from blood. The subset denotes: CD45RA-negative fraction. The source of this sequence is a woman under 40 in good health. DNA of the CDR3: TGTGCCAGCAGCTCGGGACAGGGCACTGAAGCTTTCTTT. It codes for CASSSGQGTEAFF. Supplemented by reference TRBV7-9 and TRBJ1-1, the full variable domain reads DTGVSQNPRHKITKRGQNVTFRCDPISEHNRLYWYRQTLGQGPEFLTYFQNEAQLEKSRLLSDRFSAERPKGSFSTLEIQRTEQGDSAMYLCASSSGQGTEAFFGQGTRLTVV.